This T cell receptor (beta chain) was documented in a study of human T cells and chemical hapten exposure. Study-level information: Patients' scalps got diphenylcyclopropenone weekly throughout the approximately 25-week study.

Via MiXCR, TCRdb re-called the RACE reads, giving one row per CDR3 protein. The sample has under 85,000 distinct CDR3 sequences; about 9.3% are singletons. Stated time point: patch test 1, 2 weeks after DPC sensitization. Treatment given: therapeutic diphenylcyclopropenone sensitization with weekly scalp DPC. This clonotype was counted many times. Its target is unknown. Study-wide results and caveats: Among expanded TCRs, significantly more large CDR3 similarity clusters formed than among controls.

The germline CDR1 and CDR2 sequences are LNHNV and YYDKDF (reference sequence). The V and J ends lost 1 base and 5 bases respectively, with 10 bases between them. The CDR3 totals 14 residues. The sequence was collected from a woman between 45 and 60 years old with alopecia areata. Some clones in this sample may be carry-over from other donors' samples. Sequences were derived from whole blood, sampled in connection with sensitization to the hapten diphenylcyclopropenone (DPC). The gene calls are TRBV15 and TRBJ2-3; D is perhaps TRBD2 (5 bases). CDR3 coding DNA: TGTGCCACCAGCAGAGTGGGCCGGGGAGATACGCAGTATTTT. It encodes CATSRVGRGDTQYF.